Listed below are T cell receptor beta chains from one sample, sequenced in a study of cytomegalovirus exposure and HLA in healthy donors. Generated by immunoSEQ multiplex PCR, the TCRdb table keeps only in-frame clones and is missing some. Found here are roughly 93,000 clones, approximately 83% of them singletons; the top ten hold more than 2.5%. Sequenced sample: PBMCs. The receptors stem from a man aged 35 to 55 in good health and CMV-seronegative. The CDR3 runs from the conserved cysteine through the conserved F or W. A D gene is named only where the DNA matches it firmly. Clone size appears in some rows only: once, few, many, or a class for an expanded clone.

d_gene,abundance,j_gene,v_gene,CDR3aa,CDR3nt
TRBD2,NA,TRBJ2-3,TRBV7-2,CASSLELAGGDRTDTQYF,TGTGCCAGCAGCTTAGAGCTAGCGGGGGGGGATCGCACAGATACGCAGTATTTT
TRBD2,few,TRBJ2-7,TRBV7-2,CASSLLLASGGMHEQYF,TGTGCCAGCAGCTTATTACTCGCTAGCGGGGGGATGCACGAGCAGTACTTC
TRBD1,many,TRBJ2-7,TRBV27,CASRQGTYEQYF,TGTGCCAGCAGACAGGGGACCTACGAGCAGTACTTC
NA,NA,TRBJ2-5,TRBV7-8,CASSLQHGASQETQYF,TGTGCCAGCAGCCTCCAACATGGGGCTTCCCAAGAGACCCAGTACTTC
NA,NA,TRBJ1-6,TRBV9,CASSVRRSGGVGSPLHF,TGTGCCAGCAGCGTGAGGCGTTCGGGAGGGGTGGGTTCACCCCTCCACTTT
TRBD1,NA,TRBJ1-2,TRBV29-1,CSVSTGSGYTF,TGCAGCGTTTCGACAGGGAGCGGCTACACCTTC
NA,NA,TRBJ1-2,TRBV4-1,CASSQGQATNYGYTF,TGCGCCAGCAGCCAAGGGCAGGCAACTAACTATGGCTACACCTTC
NA,NA,TRBJ2-7,TRBV5-4,CASSLELADEQYF,TGTGCCAGCAGCTTGGAACTAGCTGACGAGCAGTACTTC
NA,once,TRBJ1-3,TRBV7-9,CASSLIAGAGNTIYF,TGTGCCAGCAGCTTAATAGCAGGGGCTGGAAACACCATATATTTT
NA,NA,TRBJ1-2,TRBV6-1,CASSTKPNYGYTF,TGTGCCAGCAGCACAAAACCCAACTATGGCTACACCTTC
TRBD2,NA,TRBJ2-5,TRBV9,CASSVGTSGGRETQYF,TGTGCCAGCAGCGTAGGGACTAGCGGGGGGAGAGAGACCCAGTACTTC
NA,NA,TRBJ2-3,TRBV5-1,CASSLVRAGLDTQYF,TGCGCCAGCAGCTTGGTTAGGGCAGGGCTCGATACGCAGTATTTT
TRBD1,few,TRBJ2-7,TRBV7-8,CASSFLRGWYEQYF,TGTGCCAGCAGCTTTCTCAGGGGGTGGTACGAGCAGTACTTC
TRBD2,NA,TRBJ2-7,TRBV29-1,CSVGKDFPGLVPNYEQYF,TGCAGCGTGGGGAAGGATTTTCCGGGACTAGTTCCGAACTACGAGCAGTACTTC
NA,NA,TRBJ2-7,TRBV7-2,CASSLARSVYEQYF,TGTGCCAGCAGCTTAGCGAGGTCCGTCTACGAGCAGTACTTC
TRBD1,few,TRBJ1-2,TRBV28,CASSYRGGRYGYTF,TGTGCCAGCAGTTACAGGGGCGGCCGATATGGCTACACCTTC
NA,few,TRBJ2-1,TRBV30,CAWSSPGGRSYNEQFF,TGTGCCTGGAGTTCTCCGGGGGGCAGGTCCTACAATGAGCAGTTCTTC
TRBD1,NA,TRBJ2-7,TRBV10-2,CASSETGGRSSNF,TGCGCCAGCAGTGAGACAGGGGGTCGCTCAAGCAACTTC
NA,NA,TRBJ2-2,TRBV5-1,CASSLMPDTGELFF,TGCGCCAGCAGCTTGATGCCGGACACCGGGGAGCTGTTTTTT
NA,NA,TRBJ1-5,TRBV10-3,CAISESGRLNQPQHF,TGTGCCATCAGTGAGTCAGGCAGGCTGAATCAGCCCCAGCATTTT
TRBD1,once,TRBJ2-2,TRBV11-2,CASSRRQGAIGELFF,TGTGCCAGCAGCCGGCGACAGGGGGCAATCGGGGAGCTGTTTTTT
TRBD1,NA,TRBJ1-5,TRBV6-6,CASSYYGTGGNQPQHF,TGTGCCAGCAGTTACTACGGTACAGGGGGCAATCAGCCCCAGCATTTT
TRBD2,NA,TRBJ2-5,TRBV10-3,CAIKWSGGADETQYF,TGTGCCATCAAGTGGAGCGGGGGGGCCGATGAGACCCAGTACTTC
NA,NA,TRBJ1-2,TRBV4-3,CASSQGSMYGYTF,TGCGCCAGCAGCCAAGGGAGCATGTATGGCTACACCTTC
NA,few,TRBJ2-7,TRBV6-4,CASSDLYRYEQYF,TGTGCCAGCAGTGACTTATACAGGTACGAGCAGTACTTC
NA,NA,TRBJ2-5,TRBV6-1,CASASKARETQYF,TGTGCCAGCGCTAGTAAAGCTAGGGAGACCCAGTACTTC
TRBD1,NA,TRBJ2-1,TRBV7-3,CASSLQGAVNEQFF,TGTGCCAGCAGTCTACAGGGGGCGGTCAATGAGCAGTTCTTC
TRBD1,NA,TRBJ2-7,TRBV5-1,CASSSGQGACEQYF,TGCGCCAGCAGTTCCGGACAGGGGGCCTGCGAGCAGTACTTC
NA,NA,TRBJ1-2,TRBV9,CASSAAGEGYGYTF,TGTGCCAGCAGCGCCGCGGGAGAGGGCTATGGCTACACCTTC
NA,NA,TRBJ1-1,TRBV19,CASSSSGGWGTEAFF,TGTGCCAGTAGTTCCTCGGGGGGATGGGGCACTGAAGCTTTCTTT